The 18 T cell receptor beta chains below were found in one sample sequenced in a study of HIV-infected children after antiretroviral therapy interruption. RNA-based 3' RACE libraries used unique molecular identifiers. TCRdb ran MiXCR on the 3' RACE reads and lists one entry per CDR3 protein. The sample gives around 15,000 distinct CDR3 sequences, nearly 3.5% of which show up once; 5% to 5.5% is in the top ten. Treatment noted: PENTA 11 planned treatment interruption arm or continuous ART arm. Sequencing was performed on CD45RA+ CD4+ T cells from PBMCs, taken from a donor given antiretroviral therapy, either interrupted or continuous. Subset given: naive CD4+ CD45RA+ CD45RO- T cells. The source of these receptors is a child between 2 and 17 years old with HIV.

This clonotype was detected many times. The chain joins TRBV18 to TRBJ1-5, with no clear D. Trimming removed 4 bases from V and 5 bases from J, with 9 bases in between. Germline CDR1 KGHSH, CDR2 LQKENI. The CDR3 sequence is 13 residues long. This CDR3 is CASSQVRDQPQHF. The CDR3 DNA is TGTGCCAGCTCACAAGTCCGAGATCAGCCCCAGCATTTT.

The table lists this clonotype with many counts. The rearrangement uses TRBV30 and TRBJ1-1, with D possibly matching TRBD1 (6 bases). The CDR3 totals 12 residues. Germline V lookup: CDR1 GTSNPN, CDR2 SVGIG (reference sequence). The CDR3 coding sequence is TGTGCTTCCAACAGGGAAAACACTGAAGCTTTCTTT. This encodes CASNRENTEAFF.

By share of the sample, this clonotype is medium-sized. This chain connects TRBV7-2 to TRBJ2-1, with no clear D. V shed 5 bases and J shed 0 bases, with 11 bases lying between them. Germline CDR1 reads SGHTA; CDR2 reads FQGNSA. The CDR3 totals 15 residues. DNA of the CDR3: TGTGCCAGCAGCGCGGCGTGGAACTCCTACAATGAGCAGTTCTTC. This sequence encodes CASSAAWNSYNEQFF.

This clonotype was observed many times. The chain uses TRBV12-3 or TRBV12-4 and TRBJ1-1; 8 nucleotides match TRBD1. The V and J ends lost 10 bases and 1 base, in that order; junction bases with no gene match: 2. The CDR3 runs 12 residues. CDR3 coding DNA: TGTGCCACGGGGACAGGGAACACTGAAGCTTTCTTT. This translates into CATGTGNTEAFF.

This clonotype came up many times. This chain uses TRBV6-1 with TRBJ2-3; 7 nucleotides align to TRBD2. After removal of 6 bases from V and 2 bases from J, the junction contained 8 bases not matched to a gene. CDR1 MNHNS and CDR2 SASEGT come from the germline V gene. The CDR3 loop spans 15 amino acids. CDR3 sequence: CASRSAGVYTDTQYF. CDR3 bases: TGTGCCAGCAGATCCGCGGGGGTCTACACAGATACGCAGTATTTT.

In its sample, this clonotype is medium-sized. The genes are TRBV2 and TRBJ1-1, with a weak D call TRBD1 (6 bases). V was clipped by 8 bases and J by 0 bases, with 13 bases between them. Germline V gene lookup returns CDR1 SNHLY and CDR2 FYNNEI. The CDR3 sequence is 14 residues long. Written as DNA, the CDR3 is TGTGCCAGCCTCTCACAGGGAATGAACACTGAAGCTTTCTTT. This gives the protein CASLSQGMNTEAFF. Looking up the rest from reference TRBV2 and TRBJ1-1 gives the full variable domain: EPEVTQTPSHQVTQMGQEVILRCVPISNHLYFYWYRQILGQKVEFLVSFYNNEISEKSEIFDDQFSVERPDGSNFTLKIRSTKLEDSAMYFCASLSQGMNTEAFFGQGTRLTVV.

In this sample, this clonotype turned up many times. The chain combines TRBV5-1 with TRBJ2-3; D gene unclear. Looked up from germline, CDR1 is SGHRS and CDR2 is YFSETQ. The V end lost 0 bases, the J end lost 1 base, and 9 bases lay between the germline ends. The CDR3 sequence is 15 residues long. The chain's CDR3 is CASSLGTAGTDTQYF. DNA for the CDR3: TGCGCCAGCAGCTTGGGGACGGCCGGCACAGATACGCAGTATTTT.

In this sample, this clonotype turned up many times. J is TRBJ2-1 and V is TRBV20-1; 10 bases agree with TRBD1. The CDR3 loop spans 14 amino acids. Germline assignment: CDR1 DFQATT and CDR2 SNEGSKA (reference sequence). The V segment lost 2 bases and the J segment 8 bases; nucleotides outside the gene matches: 6. CDR3 nucleotide sequence: TGCAGTGCTAGACCGGGACAGGGGATCGATGAGCAGTTCTTC. It encodes CSARPGQGIDEQFF.

This clonotype has at least ten counts. The chain couples TRBV11-2 to TRBJ2-7, with D hard to call. Germline CDR1 reads SGHAT; CDR2 reads FQNNGV. Trimming removed 3 bases at V and 2 bases at J, with 11 bases between. The CDR3 has 14 amino acids. The CDR3 loop is CASSFVPGTYEQYF. In nucleotides, the CDR3 is TGTGCCAGCAGCTTTGTTCCCGGTACCTACGAGCAGTACTTC.

This clonotype was counted only a few times. V and J are TRBV30 and TRBJ2-7; 10 nucleotides agree with TRBD1. The CDR3 is 14 amino acids. From germline, CDR1 is GTSNPN and CDR2 SVGIG (reference sequence). With 2 bases clipped from V and 2 bases from J, the junction kept 3 bases outside the gene matches. In nucleotides, the CDR3 is TGTGCCTGGAGTAGGGGACAGGGGACCTACGAGCAGTACTTC. As protein: CAWSRGQGTYEQYF.

This clonotype ranks as medium-sized (0.01 to 0.1%). The genes are TRBV9 and TRBJ1-1, with 10 positions matching TRBD1. With 7 bases clipped from V and 5 bases from J, the junction kept 8 bases outside the gene matches. Germline CDR1 and CDR2: SGDLS and YYNGEE. The CDR3 length is 14 residues. CDR3 DNA sequence: TGTGCCAGCTCAGCGAGACAGGGGGCTACTGAAGCTTTCTTT. Translation gives CASSARQGATEAFF.

This clonotype was found a few times. This chain joins TRBV2 and TRBJ2-5; TRBD1 matches at 7 bases. This CDR3 is built from 12 residues. V gave up 6 bases and J gave up 5 bases; unmatched junction bases: 3. Looked up from germline, CDR1 is SNHLY and CDR2 is FYNNEI. For the CDR3, the DNA is TGTGCCAGCAGACAGGACAGGGAGACCCAGTACTTC. This sequence encodes CASRQDRETQYF.

Many counts were recorded for this clonotype. This chain uses TRBV2 with TRBJ1-1; tentative D call: TRBD1 (5 bases). There are 13 residues in the CDR3. The V end lost 11 bases, the J end lost 3 bases, and 16 bases lay between the germline ends. Germline CDR1 and CDR2: SNHLY and FYNNEI. CDR3: CASRGEVDTEAFF. Written as DNA, the CDR3 is TGTGCCTCCCGGGGGGAGGTGGACACTGAAGCTTTCTTT.

Judged by abundance, this clonotype is medium-sized (0.01 to 0.1%). The chain is built from TRBV30 and TRBJ2-1, with a tentative D call TRBD1 (6 bases). Germline V gene sequence: CDR1 GTSNPN, CDR2 SVGIG (reference sequence). The CDR3 runs to 13 residues. V gave up 2 bases and J gave up 9 bases, with 14 bases separating them. This CDR3 is CAWSPGQYAEQFF. The DNA for the CDR3 is TGTGCCTGGAGTCCGGGACAATATGCTGAGCAGTTCTTC.

At least ten counts were recorded for this clonotype. The chain uses TRBV5-1 and TRBJ2-1, with 9 bases matching TRBD2. Germline V gene data show CDR1 as SGHRS and CDR2 as YFSETQ. Unmatched junction bases numbered 6, after V lost 7 bases and J lost 4 bases. This CDR3 spans 14 amino acids. The CDR3 protein is CASDASGVYNEQFF. The DNA of the CDR3 is TGCGCCAGCGACGCTAGCGGGGTTTACAATGAGCAGTTCTTC.

This clonotype occurred many times. This rearrangement joins TRBV25-1 to TRBJ2-3; D ambiguous. The germline V gene encodes CDR1 MGHDK and CDR2 SYGVNS. Trimming took off 4 bases at V and 2 bases at J, with 10 bases between the two ends. This CDR3 region has 14 residues. This CDR3 reads CASSGRILTDTQYF. As DNA, the CDR3 is TGTGCCAGCAGTGGACGGATACTCACAGATACGCAGTATTTT.

This clonotype was detected ten times or more. The rearrangement uses TRBV7-9 and TRBJ1-1; D may be TRBD1 (5 bases). The V and J ends lost 4 bases and 0 bases respectively, with 9 bases between them. The CDR3 contains 14 residues. Germline values: CDR1 SEHNR, CDR2 FQNEAQ (reference sequence). This chain's CDR3 is CASSSIRVNTEAFF. The CDR3 DNA sequence: TGTGCCAGCAGCTCCATCAGGGTGAACACTGAAGCTTTCTTT. Full variable domain (missing parts from reference TRBV7-9 and TRBJ1-1): DTGVSQNPRHKITKRGQNVTFRCDPISEHNRLYWYRQTLGQGPEFLTYFQNEAQLEKSRLLSDRFSAERPKGSFSTLEIQRTEQGDSAMYLCASSSIRVNTEAFFGQGTRLTVV.

This clonotype was observed at least ten times. The chain recombines TRBV6-5 with TRBJ1-1, with D perhaps matching TRBD1 (6 bases). Looked up from germline, CDR1 is MNHEY and CDR2 is SVGAGI. Trimming stripped 7 bases from V and 3 bases from J, with 12 bases between. The CDR3 runs to 13 residues. The DNA of the CDR3 is TGTGCCAGCACCCCAACAGGGTACACTGAAGCTTTCTTT. Translating gives CASTPTGYTEAFF.